This section outlines one T cell receptor beta chain sequence together with its context. Its antigen is unknown. This entry is derived from a study of T-cell reconstitution after alpha-beta-depleted transplantation in children. Broader study findings: There were some patients whose high TCRbeta diversity at day 60 came from surviving recipient T cells and thymic progenitors. Reportedly, roughly two months post-transplant, alpha-beta T cells arose from several hundred expanded graft clones. At the one-year point after transplant, T-cell counts and TCRbeta diversity were found to come mostly from T cells that had been newly produced.

TCRbeta library preparation incorporated unique molecular identifiers. Each CDR3 protein gets one entry after TCRdb re-called the PCR reads with MiXCR. Of 190,000 or so distinct CDR3 sequences in the sample, approximately 6% were seen once. V gave up 1 base and J gave up 1 base, with 14 bases separating them. The CDR3 sequence is 16 residues long. Germline lookup yields CDR1 LGHNA and CDR2 YSLEER. This TCR was recovered from a girl less than two years old with combined immunodeficiency, due to receive a stem cell transplant. The chain has TRBV4-3 and TRBJ2-7; weak D call: TRBD1 (5 bases). Material: PBMCs, obtained before TCRalphabeta/CD19-depleted stem cell transplant. This CDR3 is CASSQGVLQGSYEQYF. The CDR3 coding sequence is TGCGCCAGCAGCCAAGGTGTCCTGCAGGGATCCTACGAGCAGTACTTC.